Listed below are T cell receptor beta chains from one sample, sequenced in a study of blood T cell repertoires in COVID-19. Data came from immunoSEQ multiplex PCR; TCRdb stores just in-frame clones and leaves some out. The sample consists of about 150,000 clones, about 80% of them appearing once. Input material: peripheral blood. These receptors were taken from an older woman with acute or convalescent COVID-19. Both conserved end residues are part of each CDR3. Fields, in order: J gene, V gene, CDR3 length, clone size, D gene, CDR3 protein, CDR3 DNA. A D gene is named only where the DNA matches it firmly. Not every row has a clone size; where given, it reads once, few, many or a size class.

>TRBJ1-4|TRBV10-2|14|once|NA
CASRDRKTNEKLFF
TGCGCCAGCCGAGACAGGAAGACTAATGAAAAACTGTTTTTT
>TRBJ1-5|TRBV2|14|few|NA
CASSGGLRNQPQHF
TGTGCCAGCAGTGGAGGTTTACGCAATCAGCCCCAGCATTTT
>TRBJ1-4|TRBV5-5|12|few|NA
CASSPNGEKLFF
TGTGCCAGCAGCCCGAACGGTGAAAAACTGTTTTTT
>TRBJ2-4|TRBV11-2|16|NA|TRBD1
CASSSQGAGQGNIQYF
TGTGCCAGCAGCTCCCAAGGGGCCGGACAGGGCAACATTCAGTACTTC
>TRBJ1-5|TRBV4-1|15|NA|NA
CASSSQYTGNQPQHF
TGCGCCAGCAGCTCCCAGTATACGGGGAATCAGCCCCAGCATTTT
>TRBJ2-2|TRBV20-1|13|NA|NA
CSASNTYTGELFF
TGCAGTGCTAGTAACACCTACACCGGGGAGCTGTTTTTT
>TRBJ1-1|TRBV28|14|NA|NA
CASSSGHPSPEAFF
TGTGCCAGCAGTTCGGGACACCCCAGCCCTGAAGCTTTCTTT
>TRBJ2-7|TRBV7-9|17|NA|NA
CASSWLDRRGSIYEQYF
TGTGCCAGCAGCTGGTTAGACCGTCGGGGATCGATTTACGAGCAGTACTTC
>TRBJ2-7|TRBV11-2|15|NA|TRBD2
CASSGRERGMYEQYF
TGTGCCAGCAGCGGTCGGGAGCGGGGGATGTACGAGCAGTACTTC
>TRBJ2-7|TRBV6-5|13|NA|NA
CASSREVIYEQYF
TGTGCCAGCAGCCGGGAAGTAATCTACGAGCAGTACTTC
>TRBJ1-5|TRBV2|15|few|NA
CASTTNRGSNQPQHF
TGTGCCAGCACCACTAATCGGGGGAGCAATCAGCCCCAGCATTTT
>TRBJ1-2|TRBV9|16|NA|NA
CASSAAAHRRAEGYTF
TGTGCCAGCAGCGCCGCCGCGCACCGGAGGGCGGAAGGCTACACCTTC
>TRBJ1-4|TRBV30|16|NA|NA
CAWSLSGVGPSEKLFF
TGTGCCTGGAGCCTCTCGGGGGTTGGCCCTTCTGAAAAACTGTTTTTT
>TRBJ2-1|TRBV29-1|14|NA|TRBD2
CSAVTSGGGDEQFF
TGCAGCGCCGTAACTAGCGGGGGGGGCGATGAGCAGTTCTTC
>TRBJ1-1|TRBV6-5|14|NA|NA
CASNRGFGNTEAFF
TGTGCCAGCAATAGGGGGTTCGGGAACACTGAAGCTTTCTTT
>TRBJ2-5|TRBV4-1|14|NA|NA
CASSQEPGLGTQYF
TGCGCCAGCAGCCAAGAGCCGGGACTGGGAACCCAGTACTTC
>TRBJ1-1|TRBV29-1|14|NA|TRBD1
CSVRAGQGATEAFF
TGCAGCGTCAGAGCCGGACAGGGGGCCACTGAAGCTTTCTTT
>TRBJ2-7|TRBV4-1|17|NA|NA
CASSRNLRSTATYEQYF
TGCGCCAGCAGCCGAAACTTACGGTCAACAGCTACCTACGAGCAGTACTTC
>TRBJ1-2|TRBV6-5|11|NA|NA
CASGAGSSYTF
TGTGCCAGCGGGGCAGGGTCGAGCTACACCTTC
>TRBJ1-3|TRBV5-1|13|NA|NA
CASSLNSGNTIYF
TGCGCCAGCAGCCTAAACTCTGGAAACACCATATATTTT
>TRBJ2-5|TRBV29-1|12|NA|NA
CSVSIARETQYF
TGCAGCGTTTCGATAGCGAGAGAGACCCAGTACTTC
>TRBJ2-3|TRBV3-1/TRBV3-2|12|NA|NA
CASSWQRDTQYF
TGTGCCAGCAGCTGGCAGCGGGATACGCAGTATTTT
>TRBJ1-1|TRBV29-1|13|NA|NA
CSVEFRRDTEAFF
TGCAGCGTTGAATTTCGCAGGGACACTGAAGCTTTCTTT
>TRBJ2-1|TRBV18|14|NA|TRBD2
CASSTGLAGNEQFF
TGTGCCAGCTCAACCGGACTAGCGGGCAATGAGCAGTTCTTC
>TRBJ1-2|TRBV12-3/TRBV12-4|13|NA|NA
CASSPQGMSGYTF
TGTGCCAGCAGTCCCCAGGGAATGAGTGGCTACACCTTC
>TRBJ2-1|TRBV5-4|15|NA|TRBD2
CASSARLAGHNEQFF
TGTGCCAGCAGCGCAAGACTAGCGGGCCACAATGAGCAGTTCTTC
>TRBJ1-3|TRBV2|13|NA|NA
CASSRGSGNTIYF
TGTGCCAGCAGCAGGGGATCTGGAAACACCATATATTTT
>TRBJ1-6|TRBV16|15|NA|TRBD1
CASSLGDRSSSPLHF
TGTGCCAGCAGCCTAGGGGACAGGTCCAGTTCACCCCTCCACTTT
>TRBJ2-2|TRBV23-1|16|NA|TRBD1
CASSHPGQGVPGELFF
TGCGCCAGCAGTCACCCGGGACAGGGAGTCCCCGGGGAGCTGTTTTTT
>TRBJ1-1|TRBV5-6|17|NA|TRBD1
CASSLVIQGMGNTEAFF
TGTGCCAGCAGCTTGGTCATACAGGGGATGGGGAACACTGAAGCTTTCTTT
>TRBJ2-3|TRBV2|14|NA|NA
CASSLQGGTDTQYF
TGTGCCAGCAGCTTACAGGGTGGCACAGATACGCAGTATTTT
>TRBJ2-2|TRBV7-3|20|many|NA
CASSLTTEPGRWGNTGELFF
TGTGCCAGCAGCTTAACGACGGAGCCTGGGAGATGGGGGAACACCGGGGAGCTGTTTTTT
>TRBJ2-3|TRBV24-1|14|NA|TRBD2
CATMTSGGSDTQYF
TGTGCCACAATGACTAGCGGGGGTTCAGATACGCAGTATTTT
>TRBJ1-1|TRBV7-9|16|NA|TRBD1
CASSLDVGTANTEAFF
TGTGCCAGCAGCTTAGATGTAGGGACAGCGAACACTGAAGCTTTCTTT
>TRBJ1-5|TRBV18|14|few|NA
CASSLTEYNQPQHF
TGTGCCAGCTCACTAACAGAATACAATCAGCCCCAGCATTTT
>TRBJ1-2|TRBV18|16|few|NA
CASSPGEAGLSYGYTF
TGTGCCAGCTCACCAGGTGAGGCAGGGCTTTCCTATGGCTACACCTTC